This entry lists 2 T cell receptor beta chains sequenced from one sample in a study of early T cells in non-severe SARS-CoV-2 infection (TCRdb year 2021). The library came from 5' RACE. Instrument on record: NextSeq 500. Clones were called with MiXCR by TCRdb after fastp trimmed the public reads at Q25, and only in-frame beta chains were retained. Rows are unified per CDR3 protein, each entry keeping the most common DNA and genes. This sample has about 80,000 distinct CDR3 sequences in its table, and roughly 5.7% of those were observed once. Of the sample, roughly 7.8% is held by the ten largest clones. The sequenced material came from whole blood. These receptors were obtained from an adult who was a healthcare worker with PCR-confirmed SARS-CoV-2 infection or an uninfected control (not recorded which).

The rearrangement links TRBV18 to TRBJ1-6; D is unclear. Looked up from germline, CDR1 is KGHSH and CDR2 is LQKENI. With 4 bases removed from V and 8 bases from J, the gap between germline ends came to 9 bases. The CDR3 is 13 amino acids. Here the CDR3 reads CASSRRGDSPLHF. Written as DNA, the CDR3 is TGTGCCAGCTCACGTCGCGGAGATTCACCCCTCCACTTT.

The chain combines TRBV20-1 with TRBJ2-5; 7 bases map to TRBD2. The CDR3 is 15 amino acids. V shed 6 bases, J shed 2 bases, and the junction held 12 bases outside the gene matches. Germline loops: CDR1 DFQATT, CDR2 SNEGSKA (reference sequence). CDR3 sequence reads: CSAHLGASGQETQYF. The CDR3 DNA follows: TGCAGTGCCCACCTCGGGGCTAGCGGACAAGAGACCCAGTACTTC.